This is a list of T cell receptor beta chains from one sample in a study of regulatory T cells in long-lasting Graves disease. One entry per CDR3 protein, called by TCRdb with MiXCR from the multiplex PCR reads. The sample includes approximately 350,000 distinct CDR3 sequences, over 15% seen only once; the top ten take less than 35%. Another study also made use of these data, one on T cells in Graves' hyperthyroidism and ophthalmopathy.

Sequenced here: peripheral blood mononuclear cells (PBMCs), sampled at new diagnosis, from a patient treated with antithyroid drugs. These receptors came from a man aged 35 to 55 with Graves disease. CDR3s leave out the opening cysteine and the closing phenylalanine or tryptophan. Only part of the rows carry a size: once, few, many, or a class if the clone is expanded.

V: TRBV6-1; size: NA; J: TRBJ1-2; CDR3: ASSAGGYT
V: TRBV28; size: many; J: TRBJ1-1; CDR3: ASSRLGQRSPEAF
V: TRBV5-6; size: NA; J: TRBJ1-1; CDR3: ASCRMNTEAF
V: TRBV2; size: many; J: TRBJ1-5; CDR3: ASSRQENQPQH
V: TRBV12-3/TRBV12-4; size: NA; J: TRBJ1-4; CDR3: ASKRGGDEKLF
V: TRBV6-1; size: many; J: TRBJ1-5; CDR3: ASNDNGQYQPQH
V: TRBV20-1; size: many; J: TRBJ1-5; CDR3: SARLYRQGGAQH
V: TRBV11-3; size: many; J: TRBJ2-5; CDR3: ASSNSDRVETQY
V: TRBV29-1; size: few; J: TRBJ1-1; CDR3: SVRLWDSSRAAEAF
V: TRBV6-4; size: many; J: TRBJ2-6; CDR3: ASSAGPGANVLT
V: TRBV12-3/TRBV12-4; size: many; J: TRBJ1-6; CDR3: ASSLIPGGFSYNSPLH
V: TRBV5-1; size: few; J: TRBJ1-4; CDR3: ASSTASNEKLF
V: TRBV10-3; size: many; J: TRBJ2-7; CDR3: AISQPPGSYSYEQY
V: TRBV5-1; size: many; J: TRBJ2-5; CDR3: ASGRDRQETQY
V: TRBV18; size: many; J: TRBJ1-4; CDR3: ASSPAASRAEKLF
V: TRBV2; size: NA; J: TRBJ1-3; CDR3: ASGRAGNTIY
V: TRBV10-3; size: many; J: TRBJ2-5; CDR3: AISDQSKGGQETQY
V: TRBV5-1; size: few; J: TRBJ2-5; CDR3: ASSFTHIREETQY
V: TRBV3-1; size: NA; J: TRBJ1-2; CDR3: ASSQEGGDGYT
V: TRBV28; size: many; J: TRBJ1-1; CDR3: ASRTGRNTEAF
V: TRBV28; size: NA; J: TRBJ2-6; CDR3: ASSRPRTSGSFSGANVLT
V: TRBV5-1; size: many; J: TRBJ2-7; CDR3: ASSRVPGTKPYEQY
V: TRBV27; size: many; J: TRBJ2-3; CDR3: ASSQVRTDTQY
V: TRBV28; size: many; J: TRBJ2-3; CDR3: ASSTKGWGADTQY
V: TRBV20-1; size: many; J: TRBJ2-1; CDR3: SARGEQGRAYNEQF
V: TRBV29-1; size: many; J: TRBJ1-1; CDR3: SVVVQGVATEAF
V: TRBV5-1; size: many; J: TRBJ2-7; CDR3: ASSGGGALVQY
V: TRBV5-1; size: many; J: TRBJ2-7; CDR3: ASSLMMGGVSYEQY
V: TRBV27; size: NA; J: TRBJ1-2; CDR3: ASSSTGHGYT
V: TRBV7-9; size: many; J: TRBJ2-7; CDR3: ASSGGTLASEQY
V: TRBV6-1; size: many; J: TRBJ1-5; CDR3: ASSPTENQPQH
V: TRBV4-3; size: few; J: TRBJ2-3; CDR3: ASSQDKRGTDTQY
V: TRBV10-3; size: many; J: TRBJ2-3; CDR3: ATTGEDTQY
V: TRBV4-1; size: few; J: TRBJ2-5; CDR3: ASSQDHETQY
V: TRBV7-8; size: NA; J: TRBJ1-5; CDR3: ASSSDRAIGPQH
V: TRBV3-1; size: many; J: TRBJ2-2; CDR3: ASREGMRVHTGELF
V: TRBV11-2; size: many; J: TRBJ2-7; CDR3: ASSWWLAGSYEQY
V: TRBV7-2; size: few; J: TRBJ2-2; CDR3: ASSIFRDRGSNTGELF
V: TRBV20-1; size: many; J: TRBJ2-1; CDR3: SASGRDRGRWAYNEQF
V: TRBV29-1; size: NA; J: TRBJ2-5; CDR3: SVEWGGETQY
V: TRBV24-1; size: few; J: TRBJ2-3; CDR3: ATSDPGGGGDTQY
V: TRBV30; size: many; J: TRBJ1-1; CDR3: AWSVRRNTEAF
V: TRBV7-2; size: NA; J: TRBJ1-2; CDR3: ASSFGPGLGGYT
V: TRBV6-5; size: few; J: TRBJ2-1; CDR3: AGSYSVGVPTEQF
V: TRBV29-1; size: NA; J: TRBJ2-7; CDR3: SVGKTGGGEQY
V: TRBV6-2/TRBV6-3; size: many; J: TRBJ2-5; CDR3: ASSEARTELQY